This TCR beta chain was obtained from a study of regulatory T cells in long-lasting Graves disease. Whole-study context: Freshly diagnosed Graves' patients had used antithyroid drugs for under 3 months.

The authors built TCR beta libraries using iRepertoire HTBI primers and Arm-PCR of CDR3 regions. TCRdb independently ran MiXCR on the multiplex PCR reads; one entry per CDR3 protein. The sample has more than 400,000 distinct CDR3 sequences; 16% are singletons. This clonotype occurred a few times. The antigen remains undetermined. Study-wide points: Those with persistent disease had in common more public clonotypes (2,741) than new patients (approximately 970).

Specified time point: newly diagnosed GD, antithyroid drugs for less than 3 months. Scientists built the TCR library using RNA that was extracted from PBMCs. The CDR3 totals 18 residues. Trimming took 0 bases from V and 7 from J; bases not matched to a gene: 8. Germline V gives CDR1 SGHDN, CDR2 FVKESK. These data were also filed under a second study, of T cells in Graves' hyperthyroidism and ophthalmopathy. That investigation notes: In the first-round RT-PCR of the TCR CDR3, the HTBI primer set was used.

This TCR came from a man aged 35-49 years with Graves disease. Sequenced here: peripheral blood mononuclear cells (PBMCs), sampled at new diagnosis, from a patient treated with antithyroid drugs. The rearrangement links TRBV14 to TRBJ2-1; TRBD2 agrees at 14 bases. CDR3 coding DNA: TGTGCCAGCAGCCAAGACGCCGGACTAGCGGGAGGCCGGAATGAGCAGTTCTTC. Translating it yields CASSQDAGLAGGRNEQFF.